The 14 T cell receptor beta chains in this list originate from one sample, sequenced in a study of blood T cell repertoires in COVID-19. Measured with immunoSEQ multiplex PCR; TCRdb has only the in-frame clones, and not every one. The sample has fewer than 150,000 clones, around four fifths seen once. Material for sequencing was peripheral blood. Receptors originate from an older man with acute or convalescent COVID-19.

V and J are TRBV6-5 and TRBJ2-5; perhaps TRBD1 as D (6 bases). Germline values: CDR1 MNHEY, CDR2 SVGAGI. The CDR3 is 14 residues long. V lost 7 bases and J lost 7, with 19 bases in between. CDR3 sequence: CASTAGMRGGTQYF. The CDR3 DNA sequence: TGTGCCAGCACCGCAGGGATGCGAGGGGGGACCCAGTACTTC.

V gene TRBV5-1 combines with J gene TRBJ2-1; TRBD1 aligns across 7 bases. The CDR3 runs to 16 residues. The J segment lost 7 bases and the V segment lost 4 bases, leaving 14 bases of the junction unmatched. Germline V CDR1 and CDR2: SGHRS, YFSETQ. As DNA, the CDR3 is TGCGCCAGCAGCACTCTGGAGACAGGGAGCAGGAATGAGCAGTTCTTC. Translation: CASSTLETGSRNEQFF. The whole variable domain, remainder taken from reference TRBV5-1 and TRBJ2-1, is KAGVTQTPRYLIKTRGQQVTLSCSPISGHRSVSWYQQTPGQGLQFLFEYFSETQRNKGNFPGRFSGRQFSNSRSEMNVSTLELGDSALYLCASSTLETGSRNEQFFGPGTRLTVL.

This chain links TRBV5-1 with TRBJ2-1; 7 positions match TRBD1. Germline V CDR1 and CDR2: SGHRS, YFSETQ. This CDR3 is 14 amino acids long. Trimming cost V 4 bases and J 9 bases; bases outside gene matches: 10. The CDR3 bases are TGCGCCAGCAGCCAGGAACAGGGGTCAAGTGAGCAGTTCTTC. Residues: CASSQEQGSSEQFF.

The chain is built from TRBV5-1 and TRBJ1-3; 8 bases are shared with TRBD1. Germline CDR1 and CDR2: SGHRS and YFSETQ. CDR3 length: 15 amino acids. V trimming: 1 base; J trimming: 1 base; junction bases outside the gene matches: 1. CDR3 DNA sequence: TGCGCCAGCAGCTTGCAGGGGGCTTCTGGAAACACCATATATTTT. Translating it yields CASSLQGASGNTIYF.

CDR3 sequence reads: CASSPLGTRGTQYF. The CDR3 nucleotides read TGTGCCAGCAGCCCTCTCGGGACTAGGGGGACCCAGTACTTC. The J gene is TRBJ2-5, the V gene TRBV7-2; TRBD2 agrees at 8 bases. This CDR3 is built from 14 residues. J lost 7 bases, V lost 5 bases, and 9 bases had no gene match. The germline V gene has CDR1 SGHTA and CDR2 FQGNSA.

The rearrangement uses TRBV6-6 and TRBJ2-7, with D possibly matching TRBD1 (5 bases). This CDR3 is built from 13 residues. The germline CDR1 and CDR2 sequences are MNHNY and SVGAGI (reference sequence). The V end was cut by 5 bases, the J end by 3 bases, with 11 bases between. The CDR3 DNA follows: TGTGCCAGCAGTGTTCAGGGTAACTACGAGCAGTACTTC. Translating it yields CASSVQGNYEQYF.

This chain joins TRBV15 and TRBJ2-5; 7 bases match TRBD1. Trimming cost V 1 base and J 7 bases; bases outside gene matches: 12. CDR3 length: 16 residues. The germline CDR1 and CDR2 sequences are LNHNV and YYDKDF (reference sequence). CDR3 nucleotides: TGTGCCACCAGCAGAGGCATGACAGGGCGGATCGTGACCCAGTACTTC. Protein: CATSRGMTGRIVTQYF. The full variable domain, in which reference TRBV15 and TRBJ2-5 provide the parts outside the CDR3, is DAMVIQNPRYQVTQFGKPVTLSCSQTLNHNVMYWYQQKSSQAPKLLFHYYDKDFNNEADTPDNFQSRRPNTSFCFLDIRSPGLGDTAMYLCATSRGMTGRIVTQYFGPGTRLLVL.

CDR3 nucleotides: TGTGCCTGGAGTAGTAGCTTGACCTCAGGGTCAGATACGCAGTATTTT. This translates into CAWSSSLTSGSDTQYF. This rearrangement joins TRBV30 to TRBJ2-3, with a tentative D call TRBD1 (5 bases). The CDR3 loop spans 16 amino acids. V was trimmed by 2 bases and J by 4 bases, leaving 19 bases between them. Germline values: CDR1 GTSNPN, CDR2 SVGIG (reference sequence).

The chain links TRBV20-1 to TRBJ2-7, with TRBD2 matching over 9 bases. This CDR3 has 14 amino acids. Germline lookup yields CDR1 DFQATT and CDR2 SNEGSKA (reference sequence). V gave up 3 bases and J gave up 3 bases; unmatched junction bases: 6. CDR3 amino acids: CSASGLAGIYEQYF. The CDR3 DNA sequence: TGCAGTGCTAGTGGTCTAGCGGGGATCTACGAGCAGTACTTC.

The chain's CDR3 is CASSLGQGFGEQYF. CDR3 DNA: TGCGCCAGCAGCTTGGGACAGGGGTTTGGAGAGCAGTACTTC. The J gene is TRBJ2-7, the V gene TRBV5-1; the match to TRBD1 covers 8 bases. Germline CDR1 is SGHRS and CDR2 is YFSETQ. The CDR3 is made up of 14 amino acids. V lost 0 bases, J lost 7 bases, and 6 bases stayed unmatched.

The chain combines TRBV5-1 with TRBJ1-6; D perhaps matches TRBD1 (6 bases). Germline assignment: CDR1 SGHRS and CDR2 YFSETQ. The CDR3 consists of 15 residues. Between the trimmed V and J ends, which lost 3 bases and 7 bases, there was a span of 14 bases. CDR3 DNA: TGCGCCAGCAGCTCTGCTGGGGACAAAAATTCACCCCTCCACTTT. As protein: CASSSAGDKNSPLHF.

This chain links TRBV7-2 with TRBJ2-1; unclear D gene. CDR1 SGHTA and CDR2 FQGNSA come from the germline V gene. The CDR3 is 15 residues long. Trimming removed 5 bases at V and 5 bases at J, with 16 bases between. CDR3 coding DNA: TGTGCCAGCAGCCTCTTTGGTCCTACCAACAATGAGCAGTTCTTC. It encodes CASSLFGPTNNEQFF.

The chain has TRBV28 and TRBJ2-7, with 7 bases aligning to TRBD1. The CDR3 spans 12 residues. Germline loops: CDR1 MDHEN, CDR2 SYDVKM. After removal of 5 bases from V and 6 bases from J, the junction contained 4 bases not matched to a gene. CDR3 bases: TGTGCCAGCAGTCAAACAGGGGTCGAGCAGTACTTC. This codes for CASSQTGVEQYF. The variable domain in full, with the rest retrieved from reference TRBV28 and TRBJ2-7, is DVKVTQSSRYLVKRTGEKVFLECVQDMDHENMFWYRQDPGLGLRLIYFSYDVKMKEKGDIPEGYSVSREKKERFSLILESASTNQTSMYLCASSQTGVEQYFGPGTRLTVT.

This sequence joins TRBV19 and TRBJ1-2; 8 positions match TRBD1. CDR1 is LNHDA and CDR2 is SQIVND in the germline V gene (reference sequence). This CDR3 spans 15 amino acids. The J segment lost 8 bases and the V segment lost 10 bases, leaving 18 bases of the junction unmatched. CDR3 DNA: TGTGCCACGGGACGGACAGGGAATCAAGTGAGGGGCTACACCTTC. This sequence encodes CATGRTGNQVRGYTF.